Each of the 3 T cell receptor beta chains below was sequenced from the same sample in a study of long-term antiretroviral therapy in people with HIV. The run of the v3.0 immunoSEQ assay was at survey level. Data came from immunoSEQ multiplex PCR; TCRdb stores just in-frame clones and leaves some out. The sample records some 21,000 clones, roughly four fifths being singletons. This specimen consisted of unsorted PBMCs, obtained around 21 months before starting antiretroviral therapy. These receptors all come from a woman in her thirties or forties with HIV.

In this sample, this clone turned up a few times. This chain joins TRBV9 and TRBJ2-1; 10 nucleotides align to TRBD2. Germline V gene data show CDR1 as SGDLS and CDR2 as YYNGEE. The CDR3 contains 16 residues. J gave up 6 bases and V 3 bases, and 9 bases lay outside the gene matches. Written as DNA, the CDR3 is TGTGCCAGCAGCGCCACCGGGACTAGCGCTACCAATGAGCAGTTCTTC. Amino acid sequence: CASSATGTSATNEQFF.

The V call is TRBV6-6, the J call TRBJ2-1; 7 bases align to TRBD1. Looked up from germline, CDR1 is MNHNY and CDR2 is SVGAGI (reference sequence). J lost 8 bases, V lost 7 bases, and 17 bases had no gene match. The CDR3 sequence is 16 residues long. CDR3 nucleotide sequence: TGTGCCAGCACATACTCTACCGGGACAGATGGTCATGAGCAGTTCTTC. Protein: CASTYSTGTDGHEQFF.

The chain is built from TRBV9 and TRBJ2-1; D unclear. This CDR3 has 15 residues. Germline V gene sequence: CDR1 SGDLS, CDR2 YYNGEE. Trimming cost V 0 bases and J 0 bases, with 7 bases left between them. The CDR3 sequence: CASSVAPGSYNEQFF. CDR3 coding DNA: TGTGCCAGCAGCGTAGCTCCGGGCTCCTACAATGAGCAGTTCTTC. The full variable domain, rest sourced from reference TRBV9 and TRBJ2-1, is DSGVTQTPKHLITATGQRVTLRCSPRSGDLSVYWYQQSLDQGLQFLIQYYNGEERAKGNILERFSAQQFPDLHSELNLSSLELGDSALYFCASSVAPGSYNEQFFGPGTRLTVL.